This T cell receptor beta chain is from a study of beta chain features in type 1 diabetes. Study-level results: There was a moderate but significant shortening of TCRB CDR3s in all four CD4+ subsets of Type 1 diabetes patients.

Expressed TCRB transcripts were sequenced, since all the RNA that had been isolated was reverse transcribed. Using immunoSEQ multiplex PCR, the repertoire was profiled, and TCRdb retains in-frame clones only, with some absent. The sample yields 160,000 or so clones, almost 65% seen once. One heparinised draw of blood, averaging approximately 110 mL, came from each donor. This clone was seen just once. The antigen remains undetermined. The V gene lost 1 base and the J gene lost 8 bases, with 11 bases spanning the gap. This CDR3 has 14 residues. Per germline, CDR1 LGHNA and CDR2 YSLEER. The V gene is TRBV4-3, the J gene TRBJ1-4, with a possible D match to TRBD1 (5 bases). The specimen was naive CD4+ T cells from blood. This clonotype originated in a man aged 25 to 40 with type 1 diabetes. CDR3 DNA sequence: TGCGCCAGCAGCCAAGCCGGGACGGGGGAAAAACTGTTTTTT. Translating it yields CASSQAGTGEKLFF.